The rows below give T cell receptor beta chains drawn from one sample of a study of CD8 T cells in ankylosing spondylitis. TCRdb reprocessed the 5' RACE reads with MiXCR, giving one entry per CDR3 protein. Among 250,000 to 350,000 distinct CDR3 sequences listed, about 20% were seen once. Sequenced: blood, either unsorted or a sorted T cell fraction (not recorded which). The receptors stem from a female donor with ankylosing spondylitis or in good health (not recorded which). CDR3s leave out the opening cysteine and the closing phenylalanine or tryptophan. D genes are given only for firm matches. Size is omitted from some rows. Given values are once, few, many or a class for expanded clones.

few	TRBJ2-3	TRBV20-1	-	SARREADTQY
few	TRBJ2-7	TRBV7-2	TRBD2	ASSSAGLAGEEQY
few	TRBJ2-3	TRBV7-2	TRBD2	ASRPAGGSDTQY
-	TRBJ2-1	TRBV24-1	-	ATSDPTRGEQF
-	TRBJ1-4	TRBV5-1	-	ASSPGGPAQKLF
-	TRBJ1-5	TRBV15	-	ATSRDGGRKAGNQPQH
once	TRBJ1-5	TRBV19	-	ASSIGAYSNQPQH
few	TRBJ2-1	TRBV12-3/TRBV12-4	TRBD2	ASSLTRENEQF
many	TRBJ2-7	TRBV6-5	-	VCINLSSYEQY
few	TRBJ2-5	TRBV7-9	TRBD1	AGQGLGETQY
-	TRBJ1-5	TRBV29-1	-	SVRVRPGQPQH
many	TRBJ2-3	TRBV7-9	-	ASSLPITDTQY
-	TRBJ2-7	TRBV7-2	TRBD1	ASSFPGQGREQY
few	TRBJ1-5	TRBV10-3	-	AISEVGTDSNQPQH
few	TRBJ2-5	TRBV5-5	TRBD1	ASSPTGTGGETQY
-	TRBJ2-7	TRBV5-4	TRBD1	ASSKGQGAYEQY
-	TRBJ2-1	TRBV7-9	-	ASSPGQGRDGDEQF
many	TRBJ2-5	TRBV24-1	TRBD1	ATSDLYLDRGGETQY
few	TRBJ2-3	TRBV15	TRBD2	ATEWGGGGTDTQY
few	TRBJ1-5	TRBV15	-	ATSTPGPMKYSNQPQH
few	TRBJ1-3	TRBV12-3/TRBV12-4	-	ASKPGFVGNTIY
-	TRBJ2-1	TRBV6-2/TRBV6-3	-	ASREWGYGEQF
many	TRBJ2-1	TRBV20-1	-	SVPDYNEQF